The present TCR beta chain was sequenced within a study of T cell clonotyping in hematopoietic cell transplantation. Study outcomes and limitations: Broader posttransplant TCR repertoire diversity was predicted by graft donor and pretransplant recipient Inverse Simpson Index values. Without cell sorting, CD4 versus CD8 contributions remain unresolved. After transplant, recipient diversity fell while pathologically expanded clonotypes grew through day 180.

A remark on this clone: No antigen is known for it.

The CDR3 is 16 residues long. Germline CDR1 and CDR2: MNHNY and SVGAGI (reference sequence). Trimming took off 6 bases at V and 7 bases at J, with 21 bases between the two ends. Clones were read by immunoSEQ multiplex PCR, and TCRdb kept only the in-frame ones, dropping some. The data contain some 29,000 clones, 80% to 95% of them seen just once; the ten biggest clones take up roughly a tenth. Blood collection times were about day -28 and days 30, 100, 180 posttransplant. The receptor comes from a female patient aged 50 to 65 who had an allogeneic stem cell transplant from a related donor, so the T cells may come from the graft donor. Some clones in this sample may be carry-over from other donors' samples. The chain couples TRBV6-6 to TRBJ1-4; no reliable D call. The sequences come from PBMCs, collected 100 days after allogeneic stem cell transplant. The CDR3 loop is CASSHGQVGYGEKLFF. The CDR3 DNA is TGTGCCAGCAGCCACGGGCAGGTGGGGTACGGTGAAAAACTGTTTTTT.